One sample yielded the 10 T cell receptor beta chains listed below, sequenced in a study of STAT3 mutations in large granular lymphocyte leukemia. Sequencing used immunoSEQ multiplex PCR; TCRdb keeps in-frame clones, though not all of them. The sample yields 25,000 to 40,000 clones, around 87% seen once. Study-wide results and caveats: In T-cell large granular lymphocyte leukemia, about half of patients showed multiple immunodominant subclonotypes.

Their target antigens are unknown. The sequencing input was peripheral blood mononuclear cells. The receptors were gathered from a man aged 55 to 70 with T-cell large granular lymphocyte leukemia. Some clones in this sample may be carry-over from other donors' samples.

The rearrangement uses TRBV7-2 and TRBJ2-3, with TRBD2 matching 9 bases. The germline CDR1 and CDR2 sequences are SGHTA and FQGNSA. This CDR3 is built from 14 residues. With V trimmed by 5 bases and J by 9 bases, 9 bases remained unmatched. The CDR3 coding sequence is TGTGCCAGCAGCCTGACCTCAGCGGGAGGAACGCAGTATTTT. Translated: CASSLTSAGGTQYF.

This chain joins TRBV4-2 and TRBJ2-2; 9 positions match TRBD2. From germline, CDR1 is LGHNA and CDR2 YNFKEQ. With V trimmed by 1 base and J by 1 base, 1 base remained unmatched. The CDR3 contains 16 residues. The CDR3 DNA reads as TGTGCCAGCAGCCAAGGACTAGCGGAGAACACCGGGGAGCTGTTTTTT. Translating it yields CASSQGLAENTGELFF.

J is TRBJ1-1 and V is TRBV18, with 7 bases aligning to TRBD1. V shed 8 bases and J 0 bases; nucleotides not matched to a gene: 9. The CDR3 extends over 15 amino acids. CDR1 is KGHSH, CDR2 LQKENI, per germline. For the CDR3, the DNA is TGTGCCAGCCCTCGGGGGGACAGCCTGAACACTGAAGCTTTCTTT. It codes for CASPRGDSLNTEAFF.

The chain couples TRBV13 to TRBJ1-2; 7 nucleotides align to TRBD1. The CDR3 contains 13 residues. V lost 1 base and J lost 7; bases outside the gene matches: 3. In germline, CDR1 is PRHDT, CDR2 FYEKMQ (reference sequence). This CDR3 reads CASSLEGGVGYTF. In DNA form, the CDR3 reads TGTGCCAGCAGCTTAGAAGGGGGCGTTGGCTACACCTTC.

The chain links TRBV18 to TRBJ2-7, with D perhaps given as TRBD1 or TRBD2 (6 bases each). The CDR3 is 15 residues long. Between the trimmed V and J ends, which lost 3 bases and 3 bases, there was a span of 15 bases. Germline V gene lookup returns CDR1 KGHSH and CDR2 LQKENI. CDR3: CASSPSTGRNYEQYF. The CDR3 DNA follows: TGTGCCAGCTCACCTTCAACAGGGAGGAACTACGAGCAGTACTTC.

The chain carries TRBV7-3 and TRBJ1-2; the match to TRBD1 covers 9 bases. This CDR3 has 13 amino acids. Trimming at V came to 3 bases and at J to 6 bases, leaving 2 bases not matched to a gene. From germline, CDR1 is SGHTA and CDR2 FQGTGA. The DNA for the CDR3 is TGTGCCAGCAGCTTGGGGACAGGGCATGGCTACACCTTC. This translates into CASSLGTGHGYTF.

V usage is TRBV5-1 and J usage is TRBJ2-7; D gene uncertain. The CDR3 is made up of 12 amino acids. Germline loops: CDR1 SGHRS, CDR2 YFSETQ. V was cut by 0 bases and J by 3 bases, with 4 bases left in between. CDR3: CASSLASYEQYF. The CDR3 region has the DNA TGCGCCAGCAGCTTGGCCAGCTACGAGCAGTACTTC.

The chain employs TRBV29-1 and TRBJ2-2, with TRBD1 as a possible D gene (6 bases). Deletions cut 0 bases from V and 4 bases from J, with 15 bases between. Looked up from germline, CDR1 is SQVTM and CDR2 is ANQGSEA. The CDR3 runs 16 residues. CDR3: CSVEDGGTLATGELFF. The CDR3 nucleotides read TGCAGCGTTGAAGATGGTGGGACATTGGCCACCGGGGAGCTGTTTTTT.

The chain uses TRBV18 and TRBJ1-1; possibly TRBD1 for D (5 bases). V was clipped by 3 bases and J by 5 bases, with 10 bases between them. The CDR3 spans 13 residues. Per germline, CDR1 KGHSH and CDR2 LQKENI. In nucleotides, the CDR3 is TGTGCCAGCTCACCCGACAGCAAGACTGAAGCTTTCTTT. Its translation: CASSPDSKTEAFF.

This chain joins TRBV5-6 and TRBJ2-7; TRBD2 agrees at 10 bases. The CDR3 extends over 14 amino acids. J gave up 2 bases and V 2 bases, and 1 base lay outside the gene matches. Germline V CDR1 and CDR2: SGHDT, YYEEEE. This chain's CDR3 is CASSLAGGPYEQYF. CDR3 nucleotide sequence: TGTGCCAGCAGCTTAGCGGGAGGGCCCTACGAGCAGTACTTC. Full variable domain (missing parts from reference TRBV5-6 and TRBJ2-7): DAGVTQSPTHLIKTRGQQVTLRCSPKSGHDTVSWYQQALGQGPQFIFQYYEEEERQRGNFPDRFSGHQFPNYSSELNVNALLLGDSALYLCASSLAGGPYEQYFGPGTRLTVT.